The 27 T cell receptor beta chains below all came from one sample that was sequenced in a study of cytomegalovirus exposure and HLA in healthy donors. Assay used: immunoSEQ multiplex PCR; TCRdb lists only in-frame clones, some missing. Seen here are about 140,000 clones, roughly 79% observed once, and the top ten hold roughly 30%. The sequenced sample was PBMCs. These receptors were obtained from a man aged 25 to 45 in good health and CMV-seropositive.

The rearrangement uses TRBV19 and TRBJ1-5; 9 bases are a match to TRBD1. CDR1 and CDR2 (germline): LNHDA, SQIVND (reference sequence). The CDR3 totals 13 residues. V shed 7 bases and J 7 bases; nucleotides not matched to a gene: 5. The CDR3 loop is CASTDRGLQPQHF. The DNA for the CDR3 is TGTGCCAGTACGGACAGGGGTTTGCAGCCCCAGCATTTT.

The rearrangement uses TRBV6-5 and TRBJ1-2; a weak D match, TRBD1 (5 bases). The CDR3 spans 13 residues. Trimming shortened V by 8 bases and J by 0 bases, and 10 bases separated the two germline ends. CDR1 MNHEY and CDR2 SVGAGI come from the germline V gene. The DNA of the CDR3 is TGTGCCAGCTCGCGGGGGACTAACTATGGCTACACCTTC. Translated: CASSRGTNYGYTF.

This chain links TRBV18 with TRBJ1-4, with a weak D call TRBD1 (5 bases). V was trimmed by 6 bases and J by 8 bases, leaving 22 bases between them. This CDR3 has 16 residues. CDR1 and CDR2 from the germline V gene are KGHSH and LQKENI. CDR3 sequence (DNA): TGTGCCAGCTCCCCAGAGTACGGAACAGGCGACGAAAAACTGTTTTTT. Protein sequence: CASSPEYGTGDEKLFF.

The chain links TRBV5-1 to TRBJ2-1; 15 nucleotides align to TRBD2. The junction had 6 bases not matched to a gene; V was cut back by 4 bases and J by 4 bases. The V gene's germline CDR1 is SGHRS and CDR2 YFSETQ. This CDR3 is 17 amino acids long. CDR3 coding DNA: TGCGCCAGCAGCATCGGGACTAGCGGGGGGTATTACAATGAGCAGTTCTTC. Translating it yields CASSIGTSGGYYNEQFF.

V gene TRBV5-4 combines with J gene TRBJ2-7; 7 bases line up with TRBD2. V was pared by 3 bases and J by 1 base, with 16 bases of the junction left unmatched. The CDR3 length is 18 residues. From germline, CDR1 is SGHNT and CDR2 YYREEE (reference sequence). CDR3 region: CASSSPLGGVGASYEQYF. CDR3 nucleotide sequence: TGTGCCAGCAGCTCACCCCTGGGGGGGGTAGGCGCGTCCTACGAGCAGTACTTC.

The chain couples TRBV5-1 to TRBJ1-1; D may be TRBD1 (6 bases). V gave up 4 bases and J gave up 3 bases, with 13 bases separating them. Germline loops: CDR1 SGHRS, CDR2 YFSETQ. The CDR3 has 14 residues. Here the CDR3 DNA reads TGCGCCAGCAGCCTACAGGGAGTCGACACTGAAGCTTTCTTT. Amino acid sequence: CASSLQGVDTEAFF.

This clone appeared once. The chain carries TRBV7-9 and TRBJ1-2; D remains unclear. This CDR3 is built from 14 residues. Deletions cut 4 bases from V and 4 bases from J, with 13 bases between. CDR1 is SEHNR, CDR2 FQNEAQ, per germline (reference sequence). The CDR3 protein is CASSSNPQSYGYTF. DNA of the CDR3: TGTGCCAGCAGCTCCAACCCGCAGTCCTATGGCTACACCTTC.

The table lists this clone with a count of one. The chain carries TRBV5-4 and TRBJ1-1; D is possibly TRBD1 (6 bases). V was cut by 0 bases and J by 11 bases, with 11 bases left in between. Per the germline V gene, CDR1 is SGHNT and CDR2 is YYREEE (reference sequence). The CDR3 covers 12 residues. CDR3 coding DNA: TGTGCCAGCAGCTTGGACAGGGTGGACGCTTTCTTT. Its translation is CASSLDRVDAFF.

The chain employs TRBV14 and TRBJ1-2; 9 bases line up with TRBD1. This CDR3 comprises 13 residues. J gave up 6 bases and V 7 bases, and 6 bases lay outside the gene matches. The germline V gene has CDR1 SGHDN and CDR2 FVKESK. The CDR3 sequence is CASTYTGGNGYTF. CDR3 sequence (DNA): TGTGCCAGCACCTACACAGGGGGCAATGGCTACACCTTC.

The chain joins TRBV11-2 to TRBJ1-2, with D perhaps matching TRBD1 (6 bases). Germline CDR1 is SGHAT and CDR2 is FQNNGV. CDR3 length: 16 amino acids. V was pared by 5 bases and J by 4 bases, with 20 bases between. CDR3 in amino acids: CASSLRPRTEVYGYTF. The CDR3, as DNA: TGTGCCAGCAGCCTTAGACCAAGGACAGAAGTCTATGGCTACACCTTC.

This clone has a single count. The rearrangement joins TRBV4-1 to TRBJ2-7, with 10 bases aligning to TRBD1. Germline V gene data show CDR1 as MGHRA and CDR2 as YSYEKL. The V and J ends lost 5 bases and 4 bases, in that order; junction bases with no gene match: 5. This CDR3 is 14 amino acids long. CDR3 DNA: TGCGCCAGCAGCATTGGGACAGGGGCTTACGAGCAGTACTTC. Residues: CASSIGTGAYEQYF.

The gene calls are TRBV9 and TRBJ2-1; 7 bases line up with TRBD1. V shed 4 bases, J shed 0 bases, and the junction held 10 bases outside the gene matches. CDR3 length: 17 residues. Germline assignment: CDR1 SGDLS and CDR2 YYNGEE. Written as DNA, the CDR3 is TGTGCCAGCAGCCCACGACAGGGCATTAGCTCCTACAATGAGCAGTTCTTC. Translation gives CASSPRQGISSYNEQFF.

In this sample, this clone turned up a few times. The genes are TRBV6-4 and TRBJ2-3; 12 bases are a match to TRBD1. The V gene end was trimmed by 2 bases and the J gene end by 4 bases; junction bases not matched to a gene: 1. The CDR3 is 15 amino acids. Germline-derived CDR1 and CDR2 are MRHNA and SNTAGT. CDR3 nucleotide sequence: TGTGCCAGCAGTGACGGGACAGGGGGCCCAGATACGCAGTATTTT. Protein product: CASSDGTGGPDTQYF.

V and J are TRBV7-9 and TRBJ1-3, with unresolved D. V was clipped by 5 bases and J by 4 bases, with 9 bases between them. CDR1 is SEHNR, CDR2 FQNEAQ, per germline (reference sequence). The CDR3 has 13 residues. The CDR3 sequence is CASSPKQGNTIYF. CDR3 DNA: TGTGCCAGCAGCCCTAAGCAAGGAAACACCATATATTTT.

The J gene is TRBJ1-2, the V gene TRBV7-9; no clear D gene. The CDR3 has 13 residues. V was shortened by 5 bases and J by 8 bases, with 15 bases between the two germline ends. CDR1 is SEHNR, CDR2 FQNEAQ, per germline (reference sequence). As DNA, the CDR3 is TGTGCCAGCAGCCGCGACACTGTCGACGGCTACACCTTC. It yields the protein CASSRDTVDGYTF.

The CDR3 protein is CASSSGTNTGYTF. The DNA of the CDR3 is TGTGCCAGCAGTTCCGGGACAAATACTGGCTACACCTTC. The V call is TRBV6-4, the J call TRBJ1-2; D may be TRBD1 (6 bases). The CDR3 runs to 13 residues. V was shortened by 5 bases and J by 7 bases, with 14 bases between the two germline ends. Germline V gene data show CDR1 as MRHNA and CDR2 as SNTAGT.

The V gene is TRBV7-3, the J gene TRBJ1-2, with D unresolved. This CDR3 is 13 amino acids long. The V gene's germline CDR1 is SGHTA and CDR2 FQGTGA. The germline V and J ends were trimmed by 5 bases and 8 bases, with 15 bases remaining between them. The CDR3 sequence: CASSQVPSWGYTF. The CDR3 bases are TGTGCCAGCAGCCAGGTCCCCTCCTGGGGCTACACCTTC.

This chain uses TRBV5-4 with TRBJ2-5; 9 nucleotides agree with TRBD1. V gave up 3 bases and J gave up 4 bases; unmatched junction bases: 4. This CDR3 comprises 14 residues. Looked up from germline, CDR1 is SGHNT and CDR2 is YYREEE (reference sequence). CDR3: CASSSWTGVETQYF. The DNA of the CDR3 is TGTGCCAGCAGCTCCTGGACAGGGGTAGAGACCCAGTACTTC. Based on the CDR3 plus reference TRBV5-4 and TRBJ2-5, the full variable domain is ETGVTQSPTHLIKTRGQQVTLRCSSQSGHNTVSWYQQALGQGPQFIFQYYREEENGRGNFPPRFSGLQFPNYSSELNVNALELDDSALYLCASSSWTGVETQYFGPGTRLLVL.

V and J are TRBV10-2 and TRBJ2-5; a weak D match, TRBD2 (6 bases). From germline, CDR1 is WSHSY and CDR2 SAAADI. Trimming left V 0 bases short and J 5 bases short, with 19 bases between. The CDR3 has 17 amino acids. Here the CDR3 DNA reads TGCGCCAGCAGTGAGTCCGACGGGAGCCCACCCCAGGAGACCCAGTACTTC. This translates into CASSESDGSPPQETQYF.

This clone showed up just a few times. The rearrangement uses TRBV11-2 and TRBJ2-1; 7 nucleotides agree with TRBD1. Germline V gene sequence: CDR1 SGHAT, CDR2 FQNNGV. Trimming cost V 2 bases and J 6 bases; bases outside gene matches: 7. The CDR3 spans 15 residues. The CDR3 nucleotides read TGTGCCAGCAGCTTATCAACAGGGGTGACCAATGAGCAGTTCTTC. Translation: CASSLSTGVTNEQFF.

This rearrangement joins TRBV25-1 to TRBJ2-5; 8 bases fit TRBD2. Germline CDR1 and CDR2: MGHDK and SYGVNS. This CDR3 comprises 16 residues. The V segment lost 2 bases and the J segment 4 bases; nucleotides outside the gene matches: 9. The CDR3 here is CASSERDGRAGETQYF. In nucleotides, the CDR3 is TGTGCCAGCAGTGAAAGAGACGGGAGGGCGGGAGAGACCCAGTACTTC.

The genes are TRBV29-1 and TRBJ1-2; D remains unclear. The CDR3 covers 13 residues. In germline, CDR1 is SQVTM, CDR2 ANQGSEA. Trimming removed 4 bases at V and 3 bases at J, with 12 bases between. CDR3 residues: CSVGVGRDYGYTF. CDR3 nucleotides: TGCAGCGTTGGCGTCGGGAGGGACTATGGCTACACCTTC.

The V gene is TRBV6-5, the J gene TRBJ1-6; D is perhaps TRBD1 (5 bases). V was trimmed by 6 bases and J by 0 bases, leaving 6 bases between them. The CDR3 extends over 14 amino acids. The V gene's germline CDR1 is MNHEY and CDR2 SVGAGI. CDR3 coding DNA: TGTGCCAGCAGAGACAGCTCCTATAATTCACCCCTCCACTTT. Translation gives CASRDSSYNSPLHF.

This clone is a singleton in its sample. The V call is TRBV6-1, the J call TRBJ1-2; D not resolved. This CDR3 spans 19 amino acids. CDR1 and CDR2 from the germline V gene are MNHNS and SASEGT. The V end was cut by 2 bases, the J end by 2 bases, with 24 bases between. CDR3 residues: CASSETVTDTALPNYGYTF. The CDR3 DNA is TGTGCCAGCAGTGAAACCGTGACCGATACAGCTCTACCCAACTATGGCTACACCTTC.

This rearrangement joins TRBV6-6 to TRBJ1-3; 7 bases are shared with TRBD1. The germline V gene has CDR1 MNHNY and CDR2 SVGAGI (reference sequence). V dropped 4 bases and J dropped 4; count of bases not matched to a gene: 7. The CDR3 spans 15 residues. CDR3 region: CASSFNRGPGNTIYF. DNA of the CDR3: TGTGCCAGCAGTTTTAACAGGGGACCAGGAAACACCATATATTTT.

This chain links TRBV7-2 with TRBJ2-3; 9 bases fit TRBD1. CDR3 length equals 18 residues. Germline CDR1 and CDR2: SGHTA and FQGNSA. V lost 4 bases, J lost 0 bases, and 11 bases stayed unmatched. The DNA of the CDR3 is TGTGCCAGCAGCTCCAACCGGGACAGGGACCCTAGCACAGATACGCAGTATTTT. It translates to CASSSNRDRDPSTDTQYF. Variable domain in full (rest from reference TRBV7-2 and TRBJ2-3): GAGVSQSPSNKVTEKGKDVELRCDPISGHTALYWYRQSLGQGLEFLIYFQGNSAPDKSGLPSDRFSAERTGGSVSTLTIQRTQQEDSAVYLCASSSNRDRDPSTDTQYFGPGTRLTVL.

The chain carries TRBV7-2 and TRBJ2-2; tentatively, D is TRBD1 (5 bases). V shed 2 bases and J shed 5 bases, with 9 bases lying between them. This CDR3 has 14 residues. Germline V CDR1 and CDR2: SGHTA, FQGNSA. For the CDR3, the DNA is TGTGCCAGCAGCTTACGACAGATTACCGGGGAGCTGTTTTTT. This sequence encodes CASSLRQITGELFF.